This T cell receptor beta chain emerged from a study of T cell repertoires in cytomegalovirus infection. Study-wide background: CMV infection together with matching HLA type was indicated by public TCR beta signatures. Study-wide results and limits: Accumulated public TCR beta family frequency recognized individuals carrying CMV together with the relevant HLA. Within the response measured ex vivo, HLA-C-restricted CMV-specific TCR beta clonotypes were dominant.

About this clonotype itself: Its antigen is not known.

MiXCR, applied by TCRdb to the reads, yields one record per CDR3 protein. The sample includes roughly 250,000 distinct CDR3 sequences, more than 9% of them seen just once. This CDR3 has 13 amino acids. V lost 3 bases, J lost 1 base, and 6 bases lay in between. Germline V CDR1 and CDR2: MRHNA, SNTAGT. This clonotype was obtained from a human donor in good health (CMV status not recorded). Some clones in this sample may be carry-over from other donors' samples. V usage is TRBV6-4 and J usage is TRBJ1-1; no clear D. Sample: PBMCs. Here the CDR3 DNA reads TGTGCCAGCAGTGAGATACCGAACACTGAAGCTTTCTTT. It translates to CASSEIPNTEAFF.